The next 24 T cell receptor beta chains were all read from a single sample in a study of neurological immune-mediated disorders. TCRdb itself ran the 5' RACE reads through MiXCR, one entry per CDR3 protein. The sample lists roughly 60,000 distinct CDR3 sequences; under 3% were seen once. What was sequenced was PBMCs. These receptors were taken from a man aged 45-65 years with multiple sclerosis.

This clonotype was seen many times. The genes are TRBV27 and TRBJ2-1; the D is unclear. V dropped 7 bases and J dropped 5 bases, with 15 bases sitting between them. Germline V gives CDR1 MNHEY, CDR2 SMNVEV (reference sequence). This CDR3 has 14 amino acids. CDR3 coding DNA: TGTGCCAGCACCATAATGGGCGGCCACAATGAGCAGTTCTTC. It translates to CASTIMGGHNEQFF.

Many counts were recorded for this clonotype. CDR3 DNA sequence: TGTGCCAGCAGCTTAGGGATTGCCAACACTGAAGCTTTCTTT. This codes for CASSLGIANTEAFF. The chain uses TRBV7-2 and TRBJ1-1; D remains unclear. The CDR3 is 14 amino acids. The germline gives CDR1 SGHTA, CDR2 FQGNSA. V shed 1 base and J shed 2 bases, with 8 bases lying between them. The whole variable domain, remainder taken from reference TRBV7-2 and TRBJ1-1, is GAGVSQSPSNKVTEKGKDVELRCDPISGHTALYWYRQSLGQGLEFLIYFQGNSAPDKSGLPSDRFSAERTGGSVSTLTIQRTQQEDSAVYLCASSLGIANTEAFFGQGTRLTVV.

This clonotype has a count of ten or more. The chain has TRBV4-3 and TRBJ1-4; no reliable D call. V shed 0 bases and J shed 4 bases, with 12 bases lying between them. The CDR3 has 16 amino acids. Germline loops: CDR1 LGHNA, CDR2 YSLEER. CDR3 sequence: CASSQDLRGGNEKLFF. Written as DNA, the CDR3 is TGCGCCAGCAGCCAAGATCTGCGAGGCGGTAATGAAAAACTGTTTTTT.

This clonotype showed up many times. This chain joins TRBV5-1 and TRBJ2-7; 9 bases are a match to TRBD1. The CDR3 is made up of 14 amino acids. V lost 1 base, J lost 5 bases, and 4 bases stayed unmatched. Germline CDR1 reads SGHRS; CDR2 reads YFSETQ. CDR3 amino acids: CASSLQDRGDEQYF. The CDR3 region has the DNA TGCGCCAGCAGCTTGCAGGACAGGGGTGACGAGCAGTACTTC. The whole variable domain, remainder taken from reference TRBV5-1 and TRBJ2-7, is KAGVTQTPRYLIKTRGQQVTLSCSPISGHRSVSWYQQTPGQGLQFLFEYFSETQRNKGNFPGRFSGRQFSNSRSEMNVSTLELGDSALYLCASSLQDRGDEQYFGPGTRLTVT.

This clonotype has at least ten counts. The rearrangement links TRBV5-1 to TRBJ2-7; maybe TRBD2 (6 bases). CDR3 length: 15 amino acids. Trimming took 4 bases from V and 2 from J, leaving 16 bases between them. Germline V lookup: CDR1 SGHRS, CDR2 YFSETQ. The DNA for the CDR3 is TGCGCCAGCAGCCGCGGCGGGGCCGGAGCCTACGAGCAGTACTTC. Encoded protein: CASSRGGAGAYEQYF.

This clonotype was recorded many times. CDR3 DNA sequence: TGTGCCAGCGGAGGGGGCGGGGACCACACAGATACGCAGTATTTT. Protein sequence: CASGGGGDHTDTQYF. The genes are TRBV7-2 and TRBJ2-3; D perhaps matches TRBD1 (7 bases). CDR1 is SGHTA, CDR2 FQGNSA, per germline. The CDR3 is made up of 15 amino acids. Trimming took 8 bases from V and 2 from J, leaving 17 bases between them.

In its sample, this clonotype was seen many times. The chain employs TRBV20-1 and TRBJ1-1, with TRBD1 matching over 7 bases. This CDR3 has 18 residues. CDR1 is DFQATT and CDR2 is SNEGSKA in the germline V gene (reference sequence). V trimming: 4 bases; J trimming: 6 bases; junction bases outside the gene matches: 23. The CDR3 bases are TGCAGTGCTACTCGCTACAAGACAGGGTCTTATAGGTTGGCTGAAGCTTTCTTT. Amino acid sequence: CSATRYKTGSYRLAEAFF.

This clonotype was observed many times. V and J are TRBV6-2 or TRBV6-3 and TRBJ1-4, with 8 positions matching TRBD1. The CDR3 runs to 15 residues. CDR1 and CDR2 from the germline V gene are MNHEY and SVGEGT. The trim removed 7 bases at V and 6 bases at J, leaving 10 bases unmatched. The CDR3 protein is CASNPRRGRDEKLFF. CDR3 nucleotide sequence: TGTGCCAGCAACCCACGCAGGGGGCGAGATGAAAAACTGTTTTTT.

At least ten counts were recorded for this clonotype. This sequence joins TRBV12-3 or TRBV12-4 and TRBJ2-3, with 7 bases aligning to TRBD2. The CDR3 spans 19 residues. V dropped 6 bases and J dropped 0; count of bases not matched to a gene: 18. Here the CDR3 DNA reads TGTGCCAGCAGCACCTACCCCTCGATTAGCGGGTCTAGCACAGATACGCAGTATTTT. Its protein is CASSTYPSISGSSTDTQYF.

This clonotype came up many times. The chain has TRBV20-1 and TRBJ2-1; D unresolved. The V gene lost 0 bases and the J gene lost 14 bases, with 11 bases spanning the gap. The CDR3 totals 11 residues. From germline, CDR1 is DFQATT and CDR2 SNEGSKA (reference sequence). In nucleotides, the CDR3 is TGCAGTGCTAGAGAGAACCCACTGGAGTTCTTC. Residues: CSARENPLEFF.

This clonotype was found many times. The chain is built from TRBV27 and TRBJ2-5; tentatively, D is TRBD1 (5 bases). Trimming removed 0 bases at V and 7 bases at J, with 27 bases between. The germline gives CDR1 MNHEY, CDR2 SMNVEV (reference sequence). The length of the CDR3 is 19 residues. The CDR3 bases are TGTGCCAGCAGTTTATCTTTTAAGGTCGGAGAAGGGGATCGAGGGACCCAGTACTTC. This encodes CASSLSFKVGEGDRGTQYF.

This clonotype was detected many times. The genes are TRBV6-6 and TRBJ2-2, with 11 bases identical to TRBD2. CDR1 is MNHNY and CDR2 is SVGAGI in the germline V gene (reference sequence). This CDR3 is built from 16 residues. V lost 6 bases to trimming and J lost 2 bases; unmatched junction nucleotides: 5. The CDR3 is CASSPSGGINTGELFF. Here the CDR3 DNA reads TGTGCCAGCAGCCCTAGCGGGGGGATCAACACCGGGGAGCTGTTTTTT.

This clonotype came up many times. The J gene is TRBJ2-2, the V gene TRBV5-1, with TRBD1 as a possible D gene (5 bases). The germline gives CDR1 SGHRS, CDR2 YFSETQ. There are 15 residues in the CDR3. Trimming left V 0 bases short and J 2 bases short, with 8 bases between. CDR3 DNA sequence: TGCGCCAGCAGCTTGGGACAGACAAACACCGGGGAGCTGTTTTTT. This codes for CASSLGQTNTGELFF.

This clonotype has at least ten counts. V usage is TRBV7-2 and J usage is TRBJ1-4; maybe TRBD1 (5 bases). CDR1 is SGHTA and CDR2 is FQGNSA in the germline V gene. The CDR3 spans 14 residues. V was clipped by 3 bases and J by 5 bases, with 10 bases between them. The CDR3 sequence is CASSFGARNEKLFF. CDR3 sequence (DNA): TGTGCCAGCAGCTTCGGGGCCCGCAATGAAAAACTGTTTTTT.

This clonotype was seen many times. The chain carries TRBV9 and TRBJ1-6; D is unresolved. Between the trimmed V and J ends, which lost 0 bases and 4 bases, there was a span of 11 bases. The CDR3 consists of 16 residues. From germline, CDR1 is SGDLS and CDR2 YYNGEE. This chain's CDR3 is CASSVGPNNYNSPLHF. For the CDR3, the DNA is TGTGCCAGCAGCGTAGGCCCCAATAATTATAATTCACCCCTCCACTTT.

This clonotype has ten or more counts. The rearrangement links TRBV7-6 to TRBJ2-1; 11 bases line up with TRBD2. Per germline, CDR1 SGHVS and CDR2 FNYEAQ. The CDR3 runs 17 residues. V lost 5 bases and J lost 4; bases outside the gene matches: 10. The CDR3 reads CASSPQGLADNYNEQFF. The CDR3, as DNA: TGTGCCAGCAGCCCCCAGGGACTAGCGGATAATTACAATGAGCAGTTCTTC.

This clonotype was observed many times. The chain uses TRBV10-3 and TRBJ2-3, with D uncertain. V lost 6 bases and J lost 7, with 8 bases in between. Per the germline V gene, CDR1 is ENHRY and CDR2 is SYGVKD. The CDR3 sequence is 11 residues long. CDR3 amino acids: CAIRDTHTQYF. The CDR3, as DNA: TGTGCCATCAGGGATACTCATACGCAGTATTTT.

This clonotype was seen ten or more times. This chain uses TRBV4-3 with TRBJ1-1; 7 positions match TRBD1. J was trimmed by 3 bases and V by 4 bases; bases with no gene match: 2. This CDR3 has 13 amino acids. Germline V CDR1 and CDR2: LGHNA, YSLEER. CDR3 nucleotides: TGCGCCAGCAGCCGAGACAGGGACACTGAAGCTTTCTTT. Protein product: CASSRDRDTEAFF.

This clonotype showed up many times. The rearrangement joins TRBV18 to TRBJ1-2; possibly TRBD1 for D (6 bases). The ends were cut back, 5 bases at V and 4 bases at J, with 14 bases in the middle. The CDR3 loop spans 14 amino acids. Looked up from germline, CDR1 is KGHSH and CDR2 is LQKENI. The CDR3 DNA follows: TGTGCCAGCTCATCACTACAGGGAGGCTATGGCTACACCTTC. The encoded protein is CASSSLQGGYGYTF. Full variable domain (rest looked up from reference TRBV18 and TRBJ1-2): NAGVMQNPRHLVRRRGQEARLRCSPMKGHSHVYWYRQLPEEGLKFMVYLQKENIIDESGMPKERFSAEFPKEGPSILRIQQVVRGDSAAYFCASSSLQGGYGYTFGSGTRLTVV.

This clonotype was recorded many times. This rearrangement joins TRBV9 to TRBJ2-3; 9 bases are shared with TRBD2. Germline loops: CDR1 SGDLS, CDR2 YYNGEE. This CDR3 spans 15 amino acids. With 0 bases clipped from V and 7 bases from J, the junction kept 6 bases outside the gene matches. CDR3 residues: CASSVEAGGRYTQYF. The CDR3 DNA is TGTGCCAGCAGCGTAGAGGCGGGGGGGCGATATACGCAGTATTTT.

This chain joins TRBV4-2 and TRBJ2-1; D is undetermined. In germline, CDR1 is LGHNA, CDR2 YNFKEQ. The length of the CDR3 is 13 residues. The CDR3 nucleotides are TGTGCAAACAGCCGCGCCGAGAATAATGAGCAGTTCTTC. This translates into CANSRAENNEQFF.

This clonotype showed up many times. The CDR3 spells CASSLRTSGGDTQYF. CDR3 in DNA: TGTGCCAGCTCACTCCGGACTAGCGGGGGAGATACGCAGTATTTT. V and J are TRBV18 and TRBJ2-3; 13 bases are shared with TRBD2. The trim removed 4 bases at V and 5 bases at J, leaving 3 bases unmatched. Germline CDR1 is KGHSH and CDR2 is LQKENI. This CDR3 region has 15 residues. The variable domain in full, with the rest retrieved from reference TRBV18 and TRBJ2-3, is NAGVMQNPRHLVRRRGQEARLRCSPMKGHSHVYWYRQLPEEGLKFMVYLQKENIIDESGMPKERFSAEFPKEGPSILRIQQVVRGDSAAYFCASSLRTSGGDTQYFGPGTRLTVL.

In this sample, this clonotype turned up many times. The chain combines TRBV20-1 with TRBJ1-1; a possible D gene is TRBD1 (5 bases). The CDR3 has 14 amino acids. Trimming took off 5 bases at V and 6 bases at J, with 19 bases between the two ends. In germline, CDR1 is DFQATT, CDR2 SNEGSKA (reference sequence). The chain's CDR3 is CSAAGTTGFAEAFF. The CDR3 DNA reads TGCAGTGCTGCAGGGACTACCGGGTTCGCTGAAGCTTTCTTT.

This clonotype showed up many times. The chain carries TRBV20-1 and TRBJ1-1; D is unresolved. This CDR3 region has 12 residues. Trimming removed 5 bases from V and 1 base from J, with 8 bases in between. Germline V gene sequence: CDR1 DFQATT, CDR2 SNEGSKA (reference sequence). CDR3 DNA: TGCAGTGCTCCCGGGCAGAACACTGAAGCTTTCTTT. This gives the protein CSAPGQNTEAFF.